Sequencing of this T cell receptor (beta chain) was carried out in a study of shared clonotypes between healthy human individuals. Turning to the study itself: Donor composition was a couple of women and a few men, aged 18 to 49.

Among the donors, all were Caucasian adults who lived in Nashville, Tennessee. The study separated CD4+ cells into CD45RA+ naive and CD45RA-negative memory subsets. Produced via immunoSEQ multiplex PCR; TCRdb's table is partial and in-frame only. The table lists just over 2,000,000 clones, roughly 95% of them singletons, with 0.1% to 0.15% in the top ten. To note about this clone: Its antigen is currently unknown.

Findings of the study overall: Incomplete sequencing of sorted subsets was indicated by rarefaction despite large depth.

Germline lookup yields CDR1 SGHDT and CDR2 YYEEEE. V lost 2 bases and J lost 3, with 18 bases in between. The CDR3 is made up of 16 amino acids. The chain combines TRBV5-6 with TRBJ2-7, with D perhaps assigned TRBD1 or TRBD2 (5 bases each). The specimen sequenced was naive CD4+ T cells sorted from blood. This sample's subset: CD45RA+ positively selected. The TCR comes from a young man in good health. The CDR3 bases are TGTGCCAGCAGCTTCCCAGGGACCATCGGTAGCTACGAGCAGTACTTC. It translates to CASSFPGTIGSYEQYF.